One and the same sample provided the 25 T cell receptor beta chains below, sequenced in a study of blood T cell repertoires in COVID-19 (dated by TCRdb to between 2020 and 2021). The method was the immunoSEQ multiplex PCR assay. As stored in TCRdb, this immuneACCESS dataset retains in-frame rearrangements with V and J assigned. A fraction of the clones does not appear; measured against another copy, unresolved V genes explain less than half of the discrepancy, and the remainder lacks a known reason. The sample table records more than 95,000 clones; roughly 84% of these occur just once. The top ten clones comprise about 1% of the sample. Sequencing was done on a sample of peripheral blood. These receptors were taken from an elderly woman with acute or convalescent COVID-19.

The V and J genes are TRBV2 and TRBJ1-4, with D perhaps matching TRBD1 (6 bases). Deletions cut 8 bases from V and 7 bases from J, with 11 bases between. Germline CDR1 is SNHLY and CDR2 is FYNNEI. This CDR3 is 12 amino acids long. CDR3 sequence (DNA): TGTGCCAGCTCAGGGGCGGGTGAAAAACTGTTTTTT. As protein: CASSGAGEKLFF. Filled out from reference TRBV2 and TRBJ1-4, the complete variable domain reads EPEVTQTPSHQVTQMGQEVILRCVPISNHLYFYWYRQILGQKVEFLVSFYNNEISEKSEIFDDQFSVERPDGSNFTLKIRSTKLEDSAMYFCASSGAGEKLFFGSGTQLSVL.

A single count supports this clone. The chain is built from TRBV5-6 and TRBJ1-3; D unresolved. The germline V and J ends were trimmed by 0 bases and 3 bases, with 4 bases remaining between them. The CDR3 runs to 13 residues. Germline V gives CDR1 SGHDT, CDR2 YYEEEE. The CDR3 loop is CASSLVGGNTIYF. CDR3 sequence (DNA): TGTGCCAGCAGCTTGGTCGGTGGAAACACCATATATTTT.

V and J are TRBV3-1 (or the pseudogene TRBV3-2) and TRBJ2-5, with 10 bases that match TRBD2. The CDR3 has 14 amino acids. With V trimmed by 4 bases and J by 3 bases, 2 bases remained unmatched. Germline V gene sequence: CDR1 LGHDT, CDR2 YNNKEL (reference sequence). The CDR3 nucleotides are TGTGCCAGCAGCCCTAGCGGGAGTGAAGAGACCCAGTACTTC. Translation gives CASSPSGSEETQYF.

This clone was seen only once. The CDR3 sequence is CASRAGGGSGELFF. CDR3 bases: TGTGCCAGTCGAGCGGGGGGAGGGAGCGGGGAGCTGTTTTTT. The chain couples TRBV2 to TRBJ2-2; 9 positions agree with TRBD2. The junction had 9 bases not matched to a gene; V was cut back by 9 bases and J by 7 bases. Germline V gene lookup returns CDR1 SNHLY and CDR2 FYNNEI. This CDR3 has 14 amino acids.

This clone was observed a single time. DNA for the CDR3: TGTGCCAGCAGCTTAGCAGGGGGTCGGAATGAGCAGTTCTTC. It encodes CASSLAGGRNEQFF. This chain joins TRBV7-3 and TRBJ2-1; TRBD1 matches 7 bases. Germline-derived CDR1 and CDR2 are SGHTA and FQGTGA. The junction had 5 bases not matched to a gene; V was cut back by 2 bases and J by 7 bases. CDR3 size: 14 residues.

The gene calls are TRBV7-9 and TRBJ2-1; D unclear. CDR1 is SEHNR and CDR2 is FQNEAQ in the germline V gene (reference sequence). V was cut by 2 bases and J by 9 bases, with 11 bases left in between. The CDR3 extends over 13 amino acids. CDR3 in amino acids: CASSLSELREQFF. CDR3 coding DNA: TGTGCCAGCAGCTTAAGTGAACTACGTGAGCAGTTCTTC.

The genes are TRBV6-1 and TRBJ2-3; the D gene is possibly TRBD1 (6 bases). With 2 bases removed from V and 6 bases from J, the gap between germline ends came to 21 bases. The CDR3 has 17 residues. The V gene's germline CDR1 is MNHNS and CDR2 SASEGT. CDR3 loop: CASSEPKQGVFWDTQYF. The CDR3 nucleotides read TGTGCCAGCAGTGAACCTAAACAGGGTGTATTTTGGGATACGCAGTATTTT.

The chain combines TRBV18 with TRBJ1-2; 9 positions agree with TRBD1. CDR1 KGHSH and CDR2 LQKENI come from the germline V gene. This CDR3 contains 13 residues. J was trimmed by 7 bases and V by 2 bases; bases with no gene match: 2. CDR3 coding DNA: TGTGCCAGCTCACCAGCGGACAGGGGTGGCTACACCTTC. It yields the protein CASSPADRGGYTF.

This clone was counted only a few times. The chain links TRBV28 to TRBJ1-5, with a weak D call TRBD1 (6 bases). V shed 5 bases and J shed 7 bases, with 12 bases lying between them. The V gene's germline CDR1 is MDHEN and CDR2 SYDVKM. This CDR3 region has 13 residues. This chain's CDR3 is CASSVTGNQPQHF. The CDR3 nucleotides are TGTGCCAGCAGTGTCACAGGGAACCAGCCCCAGCATTTT.

The V call is TRBV5-6, the J call TRBJ2-5; 7 bases are shared with TRBD1. From germline, CDR1 is SGHDT and CDR2 YYEEEE. After removal of 5 bases from V and 4 bases from J, the junction contained 5 bases not matched to a gene. The CDR3 is made up of 13 amino acids. The CDR3 DNA reads TGTGCCAGCAGGTTCGGACAGGCAGAGACCCAGTACTTC. Its protein product is CASRFGQAETQYF.

On this clone: Other DNA sequences of this sample code for an identical CDR3. This chain uses TRBV19 with TRBJ2-3; D might be TRBD1 (7 bases). Per the germline V gene, CDR1 is LNHDA and CDR2 is SQIVND (reference sequence). This CDR3 spans 14 amino acids. Trimming removed 3 bases at V and 3 bases at J, with 10 bases between. CDR3: CASSIRGRTDTQYF. In DNA form, the CDR3 reads TGTGCCAGTAGTATCAGGGGGAGGACAGATACGCAGTATTTT.

This chain uses TRBV28 with TRBJ2-7, with TRBD1 identical over 7 bases. The CDR3 covers 14 residues. Germline trimming cut 5 bases from V and 1 base from J; bases unmatched to any gene: 5. Germline CDR1 and CDR2: MDHEN and SYDVKM. CDR3 coding DNA: TGTGCCAGCAGTCGGGACAGTGGATCCTACGAGCAGTACTTC. Protein: CASSRDSGSYEQYF.

The V call is TRBV7-2, the J call TRBJ1-2, with 7 bases lining up with TRBD1. The junction had 10 bases not matched to a gene; V was cut back by 6 bases and J by 3 bases. Looked up from germline, CDR1 is SGHTA and CDR2 is FQGNSA. The CDR3 covers 15 residues. The CDR3 spells CASSITFQGDYGYTF. As DNA, the CDR3 is TGTGCCAGCAGTATCACGTTTCAGGGGGACTATGGCTACACCTTC.

The rearrangement links TRBV10-3 to TRBJ2-7, with D perhaps TRBD2 (6 bases). There are 16 residues in the CDR3. V lost 3 bases, J lost 3 bases, and 18 bases lay in between. From germline, CDR1 is ENHRY and CDR2 SYGVKD. DNA for the CDR3: TGTGCCATCAGTGAAGACGGGGGTTCTCAGGGCTACGAGCAGTACTTC. Its protein is CAISEDGGSQGYEQYF.

This chain connects TRBV27 to TRBJ1-6; possible D gene TRBD1, 6 bases. Between the trimmed V and J ends, which lost 5 bases and 7 bases, there was a span of 15 bases. The CDR3 spans 15 residues. Germline loops: CDR1 MNHEY, CDR2 SMNVEV (reference sequence). CDR3 residues: CASSGLGGQNSPLHF. The CDR3 nucleotides read TGTGCCAGCAGTGGCCTTGGGGGCCAGAATTCACCCCTCCACTTT.

This clone was observed a single time. The chain carries TRBV19 and TRBJ1-6; 7 positions match TRBD1. Per germline, CDR1 LNHDA and CDR2 SQIVND (reference sequence). Trimming cost V 5 bases and J 10 bases; bases outside gene matches: 5. The CDR3 is 13 amino acids. In nucleotides, the CDR3 is TGTGCCAGTAGTGGGCAGGGGGACTCACCCCTCCACTTT. This codes for CASSGQGDSPLHF.

The chain has TRBV27 and TRBJ2-3; no reliable D call. CDR1 is MNHEY, CDR2 SMNVEV, per germline (reference sequence). The CDR3 is made up of 12 amino acids. The V end lost 4 bases, the J end lost 3 bases, and 5 bases lay between the germline ends. The CDR3 region has the DNA TGTGCCAGCAGTTCCACTACAGATACGCAGTATTTT. This codes for CASSSTTDTQYF.

The chain uses TRBV2 and TRBJ2-5, with TRBD1 matching over 10 bases. Germline assignment: CDR1 SNHLY and CDR2 FYNNEI. V lost 6 bases and J lost 4; bases outside the gene matches: 2. This CDR3 contains 13 residues. Written as DNA, the CDR3 is TGTGCCAGCAGCCGGGACAGGGGAGAGACCCAGTACTTC. It codes for CASSRDRGETQYF.

The gene calls are TRBV5-1 and TRBJ1-4, with 7 bases that match TRBD1. Germline V lookup: CDR1 SGHRS, CDR2 YFSETQ. V shed 4 bases, J shed 4 bases, and the junction held 10 bases outside the gene matches. The CDR3 contains 16 residues. The CDR3 is CASSPTRQGGNEKLFF. The CDR3 DNA follows: TGCGCCAGCAGCCCCACGAGACAGGGAGGTAATGAAAAACTGTTTTTT.

The chain has TRBV19 and TRBJ1-1; D gene ambiguous. The CDR3 consists of 12 residues. Germline CDR1 and CDR2: LNHDA and SQIVND (reference sequence). Trimming took off 4 bases at V and 5 bases at J, with 8 bases between the two ends. The CDR3 protein is CASSSQATEAFF. CDR3 nucleotides: TGTGCCAGTAGTAGCCAGGCGACTGAAGCTTTCTTT.

This chain uses TRBV7-9 with TRBJ1-1; D remains unclear. The CDR3 totals 13 residues. V shed 5 bases and J shed 4 bases, with 11 bases lying between them. Germline CDR1 and CDR2: SEHNR and FQNEAQ (reference sequence). The CDR3 sequence is CASSPRAATEAFF. The CDR3 region has the DNA TGTGCCAGCAGCCCGAGGGCGGCCACTGAAGCTTTCTTT.

The rearrangement uses TRBV9 and TRBJ2-1, with TRBD2 as a possible D gene (6 bases). Germline lookup yields CDR1 SGDLS and CDR2 YYNGEE. The CDR3 is 15 amino acids. V was cut by 0 bases and J by 3 bases, with 10 bases left in between. The CDR3 nucleotides read TGTGCCAGCAGCGTAGGGTCGGGGGACTACAATGAGCAGTTCTTC. Protein sequence: CASSVGSGDYNEQFF.

This chain connects TRBV3-1 (or the pseudogene TRBV3-2) to TRBJ1-2; tentatively, D is TRBD1 (5 bases). Germline loops: CDR1 LGHDT, CDR2 YNNKEL (reference sequence). V shed 4 bases and J shed 1 base, with 16 bases lying between them. This CDR3 spans 16 amino acids. The CDR3 spells CASSLLAWGLNYGYTF. DNA of the CDR3: TGTGCCAGCAGCCTCCTCGCCTGGGGCCTTAACTATGGCTACACCTTC.

V and J are TRBV2 and TRBJ2-2; a weak D match, TRBD1 (5 bases). This CDR3 region has 15 residues. Germline CDR1 is SNHLY and CDR2 is FYNNEI. The ends were cut back, 6 bases at V and 3 bases at J, with 14 bases in the middle. CDR3 bases: TGTGCCAGCAGGACAGACCTCTTGCACACCGGGGAGCTGTTTTTT. Amino acids: CASRTDLLHTGELFF.

This chain joins TRBV6-6 and TRBJ2-1; 9 nucleotides agree with TRBD2. The ends lost 0 bases at V and 6 bases at J; junction bases unmatched: 6. There are 16 residues in the CDR3. Germline CDR1 is MNHNY and CDR2 is SVGAGI (reference sequence). The CDR3 protein is CASSYSGRGGLNEQFF. In DNA form, the CDR3 reads TGTGCCAGCAGTTACTCGGGGCGGGGGGGCCTCAATGAGCAGTTCTTC.